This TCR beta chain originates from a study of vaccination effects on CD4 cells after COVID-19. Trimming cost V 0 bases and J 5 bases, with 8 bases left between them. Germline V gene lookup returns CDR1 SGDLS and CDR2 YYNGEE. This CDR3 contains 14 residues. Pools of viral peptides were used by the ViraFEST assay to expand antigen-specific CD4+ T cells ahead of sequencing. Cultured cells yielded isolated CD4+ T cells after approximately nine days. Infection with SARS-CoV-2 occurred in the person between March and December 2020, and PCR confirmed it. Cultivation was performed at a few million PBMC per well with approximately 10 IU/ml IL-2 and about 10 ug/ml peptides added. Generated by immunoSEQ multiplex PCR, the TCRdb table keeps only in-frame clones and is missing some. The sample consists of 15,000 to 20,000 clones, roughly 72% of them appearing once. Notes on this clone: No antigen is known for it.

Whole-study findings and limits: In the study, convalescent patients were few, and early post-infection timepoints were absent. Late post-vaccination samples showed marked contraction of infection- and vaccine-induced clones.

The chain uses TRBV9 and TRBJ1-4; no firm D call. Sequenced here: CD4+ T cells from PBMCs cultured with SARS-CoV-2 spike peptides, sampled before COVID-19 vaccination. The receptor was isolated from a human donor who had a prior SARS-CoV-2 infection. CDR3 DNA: TGTGCCAGCAGCGTAGACATAGGGAATGAAAAACTGTTTTTT. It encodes CASSVDIGNEKLFF.